Each of the 4 T cell receptor beta chains below was sequenced from the same sample in a study of regulatory T cells in long-lasting Graves disease. Time point reported: persistent/refractory GD, antithyroid drugs over 5 years with positive TRAb. Scientists built the TCR library using RNA that was extracted from PBMCs. For TCR beta, libraries came from iRepertoire HTBI primers and Arm-PCR of CDR3 regions. TCRdb fed the multiplex PCR reads into MiXCR, producing one record per CDR3 protein. Altogether hundreds of thousands of distinct CDR3 sequences are present, about 20% being singletons, with the ten largest covering about an eighth. The input for sequencing was peripheral blood mononuclear cells (PBMCs), taken when the disease was refractory, from a patient treated with antithyroid drugs. The receptors originated from a female donor with Graves disease.

This clonotype has only a few counts. The CDR3 loop is CASRSGVPYEQYF. The DNA for the CDR3 is TGTGCCAGCAGGTCAGGGGTACCCTACGAGCAGTACTTC. The V and J genes are TRBV6-1 and TRBJ2-7; a weak D match, TRBD1 (6 bases). The V end lost 6 bases, the J end lost 2 bases, and 11 bases lay between the germline ends. Germline CDR1 and CDR2: MNHNS and SASEGT. The CDR3 has 13 residues.

This clonotype was counted ten times or more. The chain combines TRBV2 with TRBJ1-6; possibly TRBD1 for D (5 bases). Germline assignment: CDR1 SNHLY and CDR2 FYNNEI. Trimming left V 6 bases short and J 0 bases short, with 12 bases between. The CDR3 length is 16 residues. This chain's CDR3 is CASRPDRSSYNSPLHF. The CDR3, as DNA: TGTGCCAGCAGACCCGACAGAAGCTCCTATAATTCACCCCTCCACTTT.

This clonotype was picked up a small number of times. Its ends do not fully match the called genes, so a read error is possible. The DNA of the CDR3 is TGTGCCAGCAGTCTAGCTAGCGGGGGGGCCCACCGATTC. Translation gives CASSLASGGAHRF. The chain uses TRBV7-2 and TRBJ2-5, with 12 bases identical to TRBD2. Germline-derived CDR1 and CDR2 are SGHTA and FQGNSA. The CDR3 length is 13 residues.

In this sample, this clonotype turned up many times. The chain employs TRBV6-9 and TRBJ2-7; 8 bases match TRBD2. Trimming removed 3 bases from V and 3 bases from J; junction bases left unmatched: 1. This CDR3 comprises 13 residues. Germline values: CDR1 MNHGY, CDR2 SVAAGI. CDR3: CASSYGGDYEQYF. In DNA form, the CDR3 reads TGTGCCAGCAGTTACGGGGGGGACTACGAGCAGTACTTC.